Listed below are T cell receptor beta chains from one sample, sequenced in a study of T cells after yellow fever vaccination. TCRdb processed the 5' RACE reads anew with MiXCR; each CDR3 protein has one entry. The sample includes some 600,000 distinct CDR3 sequences, around 12% of them seen just once. Sample: PBMCs, taken on the day of the yellow fever booster vaccination. These TCRs come from a man aged 30 to 45 who received the YFV17D yellow fever vaccine. The conserved cysteine and the conserved F or W are not part of the CDR3 here. The order of the fields is clone size, J gene, V gene, CDR3 protein. Rows may omit the clone size; those that give it use once, few, many or a size class.

clone_size: .
j_call: TRBJ2-6
v_call: TRBV5-1
cdr3_aa: ASSPQLGAGTGGANVLT

clone_size: few
j_call: TRBJ2-3
v_call: TRBV7-2
cdr3_aa: ASSYQGVTDTQY

clone_size: .
j_call: TRBJ2-2
v_call: TRBV24-1
cdr3_aa: ATSDLPVTENTGELF

clone_size: .
j_call: TRBJ2-1
v_call: TRBV11-2
cdr3_aa: ASSFLPGLAGSPDEQF

clone_size: few
j_call: TRBJ1-6
v_call: TRBV12-3/TRBV12-4
cdr3_aa: ASSLTIGNSPLH

clone_size: few
j_call: TRBJ1-3
v_call: TRBV7-2
cdr3_aa: ASSSITGGDGNTIY

clone_size: few
j_call: TRBJ1-6
v_call: TRBV27
cdr3_aa: ASRTEVRPYSPLH

clone_size: many
j_call: TRBJ2-1
v_call: TRBV29-1
cdr3_aa: SVDRDNGYNEQF

clone_size: .
j_call: TRBJ1-1
v_call: TRBV21-1
cdr3_aa: ASSKGVKTGEKTEAF

clone_size: once
j_call: TRBJ2-7
v_call: TRBV6-5
cdr3_aa: ASSYQQYEVYEQY

clone_size: many
j_call: TRBJ2-7
v_call: TRBV5-1
cdr3_aa: ASSFWSSYEQY

clone_size: .
j_call: TRBJ2-7
v_call: TRBV12-3/TRBV12-4
cdr3_aa: ASSLGTQGKQY

clone_size: .
j_call: TRBJ2-7
v_call: TRBV30
cdr3_aa: AWRATASYEQY

clone_size: many
j_call: TRBJ2-7
v_call: TRBV3-1
cdr3_aa: ASSQDRFYEQY

clone_size: many
j_call: TRBJ2-2
v_call: TRBV6-2/TRBV6-3
cdr3_aa: ASSYGPTGTGGELF

clone_size: .
j_call: TRBJ2-1
v_call: TRBV7-9
cdr3_aa: ASSLMGASQF

clone_size: .
j_call: TRBJ2-3
v_call: TRBV24-1
cdr3_aa: ATSDSRGYTDTQY

clone_size: few
j_call: TRBJ2-3
v_call: TRBV7-2
cdr3_aa: ASSSVAGGVDTQY

clone_size: few
j_call: TRBJ1-1
v_call: TRBV24-1
cdr3_aa: ATSETGDTEAF

clone_size: many
j_call: TRBJ2-5
v_call: TRBV7-2
cdr3_aa: ASSLGLAVETQY

clone_size: .
j_call: TRBJ2-5
v_call: TRBV11-2
cdr3_aa: ASSLERRNQETQY

clone_size: few
j_call: TRBJ2-2
v_call: TRBV5-1
cdr3_aa: ASSLADNTGELF

clone_size: few
j_call: TRBJ2-3
v_call: TRBV9
cdr3_aa: ASSVTPRGTSGSTDTQY

clone_size: .
j_call: TRBJ1-3
v_call: TRBV12-3/TRBV12-4
cdr3_aa: ASSTGSFGNTIY

clone_size: .
j_call: TRBJ1-5
v_call: TRBV10-2
cdr3_aa: ASSDQPQRGSNQPQH

clone_size: .
j_call: TRBJ2-6
v_call: TRBV20-1
cdr3_aa: SATQTGLKSGANVLT

clone_size: many
j_call: TRBJ2-5
v_call: TRBV7-8
cdr3_aa: ASSLGGGRQQETQY

clone_size: .
j_call: TRBJ2-6
v_call: TRBV19
cdr3_aa: ASSRTGIGANVLT

clone_size: .
j_call: TRBJ2-3
v_call: TRBV5-6
cdr3_aa: ASSFTLEDTDTQY

clone_size: .
j_call: TRBJ2-7
v_call: TRBV6-5
cdr3_aa: ASSYSLQEWNEQY

clone_size: few
j_call: TRBJ2-5
v_call: TRBV6-1
cdr3_aa: ASLRFLAGQETQY

clone_size: .
j_call: TRBJ2-1
v_call: TRBV5-4
cdr3_aa: ACKERESRNEQF

clone_size: once
j_call: TRBJ2-1
v_call: TRBV24-1
cdr3_aa: ATSDWGRAANEQF

clone_size: many
j_call: TRBJ1-1
v_call: TRBV6-1
cdr3_aa: ASSEESWTGNAF

clone_size: .
j_call: TRBJ2-1
v_call: TRBV3-1
cdr3_aa: ASSLFLAGDNEQF

clone_size: .
j_call: TRBJ1-2
v_call: TRBV12-3/TRBV12-4
cdr3_aa: ASSSRGYRGFYGYT

clone_size: .
j_call: TRBJ2-7
v_call: TRBV11-2
cdr3_aa: ASSLMGGFYEQY

clone_size: few
j_call: TRBJ1-5
v_call: TRBV28
cdr3_aa: ASSPDNNQPQH

clone_size: .
j_call: TRBJ2-7
v_call: TRBV6-1
cdr3_aa: ASRSGKKYEQY

clone_size: .
j_call: TRBJ2-2
v_call: TRBV20-1
cdr3_aa: SAPGRWDTGELF

clone_size: .
j_call: TRBJ2-1
v_call: TRBV6-2/TRBV6-3
cdr3_aa: ASRMWGGSNEQF

clone_size: few
j_call: TRBJ2-3
v_call: TRBV5-5
cdr3_aa: ASSPSGQGTDTQY

clone_size: few
j_call: TRBJ2-1
v_call: TRBV11-1
cdr3_aa: ASSSAPLASGEFDEQF

clone_size: .
j_call: TRBJ1-6
v_call: TRBV7-2
cdr3_aa: ASSWTGANSPLH